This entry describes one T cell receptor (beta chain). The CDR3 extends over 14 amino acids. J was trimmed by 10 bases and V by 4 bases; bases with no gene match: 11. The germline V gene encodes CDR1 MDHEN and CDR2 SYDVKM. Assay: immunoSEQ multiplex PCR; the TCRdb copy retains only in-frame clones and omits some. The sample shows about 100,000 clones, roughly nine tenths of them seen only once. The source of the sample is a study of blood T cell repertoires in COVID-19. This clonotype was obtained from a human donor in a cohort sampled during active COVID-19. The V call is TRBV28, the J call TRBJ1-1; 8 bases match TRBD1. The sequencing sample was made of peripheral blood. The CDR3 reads CASSSTGTGRVAFF. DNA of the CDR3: TGTGCCAGCAGTTCCACCGGGACAGGTCGAGTAGCTTTCTTT.